The T cell receptor beta chain under discussion was sequenced for a study of cytomegalovirus exposure and HLA in healthy donors. Study background: Researchers found that more than 70% of 398 genotyped donors fell within the Caucasian-associated ancestry cluster. Findings of the study overall: A reported reduction in N-insertions relative to the 666-donor mean was seen in an Asian-associated ancestry cluster in a later analysis.

CDR1 is SGHRS, CDR2 YFSETQ, per germline. V lost 4 bases and J 6 bases, leaving 8 bases between the germline ends. This CDR3 contains 12 residues. A multiplex PCR was run with 60 Vbeta primers and 13 Jbeta primers. Assay: immunoSEQ multiplex PCR; the TCRdb copy retains only in-frame clones and omits some. The sample lists 200,000 to 250,000 clones, more than 65% occurring once. As regards this clone: Antigen specificity is unknown.

This clonotype originated in a man aged 18 to 30 in good health and CMV-seronegative. The material sequenced was PBMCs. The V gene is TRBV5-1, the J gene TRBJ2-1, with D perhaps TRBD2 (6 bases). CDR3 loop: CASSLGGNEQFF. The DNA for the CDR3 is TGCGCCAGCAGCCTGGGAGGCAATGAGCAGTTCTTC.